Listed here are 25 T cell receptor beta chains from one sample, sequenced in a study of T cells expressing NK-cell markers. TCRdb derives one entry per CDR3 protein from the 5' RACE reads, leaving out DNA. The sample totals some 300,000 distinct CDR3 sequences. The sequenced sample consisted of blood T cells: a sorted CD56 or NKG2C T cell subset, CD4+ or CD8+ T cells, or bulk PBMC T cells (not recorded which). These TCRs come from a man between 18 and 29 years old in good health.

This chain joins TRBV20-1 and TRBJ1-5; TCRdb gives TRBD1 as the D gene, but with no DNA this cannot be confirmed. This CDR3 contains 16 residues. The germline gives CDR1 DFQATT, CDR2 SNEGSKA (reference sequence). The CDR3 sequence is CSARPPGGVWNQPQHF.

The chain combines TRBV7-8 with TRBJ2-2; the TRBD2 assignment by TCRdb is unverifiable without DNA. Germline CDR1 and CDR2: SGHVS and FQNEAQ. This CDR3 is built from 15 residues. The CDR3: CASSPREGHTGELFF.

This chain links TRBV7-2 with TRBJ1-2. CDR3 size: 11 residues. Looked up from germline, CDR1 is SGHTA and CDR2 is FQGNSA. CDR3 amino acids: CASSPKGGYTF.

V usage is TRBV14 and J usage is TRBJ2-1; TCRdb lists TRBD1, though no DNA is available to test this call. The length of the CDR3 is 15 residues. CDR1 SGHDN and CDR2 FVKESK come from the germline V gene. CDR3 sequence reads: CASSETLNTYNEQFF. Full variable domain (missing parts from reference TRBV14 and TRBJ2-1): EAGVTQFPSHSVIEKGQTVTLRCDPISGHDNLYWYRRVMGKEIKFLLHFVKESKQDESGMPNNRFLAERTGGTYSTLKVQPAELEDSGVYFCASSETLNTYNEQFFGPGTRLTVL.

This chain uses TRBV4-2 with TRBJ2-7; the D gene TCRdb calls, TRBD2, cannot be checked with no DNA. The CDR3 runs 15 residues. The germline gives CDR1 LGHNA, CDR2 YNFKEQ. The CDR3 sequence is CASSQVGGGNYEQYF.

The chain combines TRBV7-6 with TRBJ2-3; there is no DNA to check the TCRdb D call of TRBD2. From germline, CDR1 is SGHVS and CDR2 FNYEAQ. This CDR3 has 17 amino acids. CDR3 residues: CASSLGSRLVVSDTQYF. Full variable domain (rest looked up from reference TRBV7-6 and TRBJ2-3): GAGVSQSPRYKVTKRGQDVALRCDPISGHVSLYWYRQALGQGPEFLTYFNYEAQQDKSGLPNDRFSAERPEGSISTLTIQRTEQRDSAMYRCASSLGSRLVVSDTQYFGPGTRLTVL.

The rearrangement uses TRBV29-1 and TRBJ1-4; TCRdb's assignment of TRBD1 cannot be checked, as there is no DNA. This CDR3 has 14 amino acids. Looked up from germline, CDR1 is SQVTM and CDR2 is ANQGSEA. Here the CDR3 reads CSPPGQPTNEKLFF.

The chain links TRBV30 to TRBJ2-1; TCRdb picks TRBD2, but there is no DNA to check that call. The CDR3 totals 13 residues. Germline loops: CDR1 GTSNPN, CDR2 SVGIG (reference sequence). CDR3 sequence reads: CACQREAYNEQFF. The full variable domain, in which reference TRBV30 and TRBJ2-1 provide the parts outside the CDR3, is SQTIHQWPATLVQPVGSPLSLECTVEGTSNPNLYWYRQAAGRGLQLLFYSVGIGQISSEVPQNLSASRPQDRQFILSSKKLLLSDSGFYLCACQREAYNEQFFGPGTRLTVL.

The CDR3: CASSLGQGDREKLFF. The V and J genes are TRBV5-1 and TRBJ1-4; TCRdb names TRBD1, which stays unverified in the absence of DNA. CDR1 and CDR2 from the germline V gene are SGHRS and YFSETQ. This CDR3 comprises 15 residues.

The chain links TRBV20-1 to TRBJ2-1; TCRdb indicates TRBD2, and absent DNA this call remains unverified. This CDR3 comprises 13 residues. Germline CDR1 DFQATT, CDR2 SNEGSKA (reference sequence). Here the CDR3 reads CSAWTSGPNEQFF.

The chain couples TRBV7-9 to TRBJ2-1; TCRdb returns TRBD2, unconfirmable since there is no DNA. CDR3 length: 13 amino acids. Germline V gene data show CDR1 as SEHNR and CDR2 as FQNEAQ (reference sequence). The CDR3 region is CASSEVLAGGEFF.

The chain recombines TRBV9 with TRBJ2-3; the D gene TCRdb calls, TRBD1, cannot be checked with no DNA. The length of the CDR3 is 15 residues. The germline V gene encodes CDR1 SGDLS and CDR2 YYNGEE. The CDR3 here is CASRGTGDRPDTQYF.

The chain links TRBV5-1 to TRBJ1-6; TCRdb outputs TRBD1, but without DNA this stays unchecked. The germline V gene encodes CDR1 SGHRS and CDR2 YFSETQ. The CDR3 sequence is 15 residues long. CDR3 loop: CASSLGDRLNSPLHF.

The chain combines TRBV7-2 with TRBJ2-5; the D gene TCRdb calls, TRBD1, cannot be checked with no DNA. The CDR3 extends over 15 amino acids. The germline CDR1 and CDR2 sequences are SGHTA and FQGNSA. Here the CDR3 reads CASSPPWDRGKTQYF.

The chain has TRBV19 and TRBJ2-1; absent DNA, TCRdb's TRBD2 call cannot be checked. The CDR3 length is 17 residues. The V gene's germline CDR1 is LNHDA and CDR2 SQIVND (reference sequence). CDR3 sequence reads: CASSLPPGTSVYNEQFF.

CDR3 in amino acids: CASSQDPGLAYGYTF. The J gene is TRBJ1-2, the V gene TRBV3-1; the D call from TCRdb, TRBD1, cannot be confirmed without DNA. The CDR3 consists of 15 residues. Germline V gene lookup returns CDR1 LGHDT and CDR2 YNNKEL (reference sequence). The whole variable domain, remainder taken from reference TRBV3-1 and TRBJ1-2, is DTAVSQTPKYLVTQMGNDKSIKCEQNLGHDTMYWYKQDSKKFLKIMFSYNNKELIINETVPNRFSPKSPDKAHLNLHINSLELGDSAVYFCASSQDPGLAYGYTFGSGTRLTVV.

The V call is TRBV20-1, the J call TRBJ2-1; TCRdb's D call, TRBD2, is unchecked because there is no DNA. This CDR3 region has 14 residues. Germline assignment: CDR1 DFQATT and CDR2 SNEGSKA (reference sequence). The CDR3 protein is CSAPGLALGNEQFF.

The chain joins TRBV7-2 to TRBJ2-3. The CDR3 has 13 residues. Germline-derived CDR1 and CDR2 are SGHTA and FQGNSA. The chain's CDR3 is CASSSLAEDTQYF. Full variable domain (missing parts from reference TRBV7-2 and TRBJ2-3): GAGVSQSPSNKVTEKGKDVELRCDPISGHTALYWYRQSLGQGLEFLIYFQGNSAPDKSGLPSDRFSAERTGGSVSTLTIQRTQQEDSAVYLCASSSLAEDTQYFGPGTRLTVL.

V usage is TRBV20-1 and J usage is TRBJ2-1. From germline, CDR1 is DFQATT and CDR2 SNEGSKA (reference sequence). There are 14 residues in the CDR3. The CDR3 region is CSARPIARYNEQFF.

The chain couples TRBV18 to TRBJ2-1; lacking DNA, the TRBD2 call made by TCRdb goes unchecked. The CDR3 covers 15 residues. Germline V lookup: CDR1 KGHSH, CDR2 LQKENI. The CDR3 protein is CASSAFGAGDNEQFF.

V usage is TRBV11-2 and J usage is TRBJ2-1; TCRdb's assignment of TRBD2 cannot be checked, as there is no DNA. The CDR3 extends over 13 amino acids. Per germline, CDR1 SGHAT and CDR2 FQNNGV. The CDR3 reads CASSLQLGSEQFF.

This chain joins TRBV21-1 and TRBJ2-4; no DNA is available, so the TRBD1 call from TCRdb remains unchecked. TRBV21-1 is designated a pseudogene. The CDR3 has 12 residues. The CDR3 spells CAGRQAKNIQYF.

CDR3 residues: CASSFLSYNEQFF. This chain joins TRBV11-2 and TRBJ2-1. The CDR3 has 13 amino acids. Germline CDR1 is SGHAT and CDR2 is FQNNGV.

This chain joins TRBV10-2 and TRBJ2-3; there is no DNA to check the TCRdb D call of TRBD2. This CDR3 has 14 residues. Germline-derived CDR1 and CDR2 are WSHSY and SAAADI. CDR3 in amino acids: CASRLAGDGDTQYF.

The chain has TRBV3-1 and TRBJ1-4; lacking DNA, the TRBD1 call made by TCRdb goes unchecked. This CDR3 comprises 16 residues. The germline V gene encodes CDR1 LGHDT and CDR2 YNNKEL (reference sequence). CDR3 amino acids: CASSQYLQGRHEKLFF.